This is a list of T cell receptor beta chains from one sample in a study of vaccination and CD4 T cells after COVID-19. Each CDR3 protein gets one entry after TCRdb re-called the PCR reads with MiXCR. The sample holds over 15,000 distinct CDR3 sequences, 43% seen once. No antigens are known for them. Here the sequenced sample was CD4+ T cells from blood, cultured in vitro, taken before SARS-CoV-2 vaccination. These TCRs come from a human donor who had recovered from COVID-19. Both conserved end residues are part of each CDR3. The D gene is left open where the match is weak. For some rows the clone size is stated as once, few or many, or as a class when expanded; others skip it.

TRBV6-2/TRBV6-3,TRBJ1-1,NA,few,TGTGCCACCAGTCGAAGCAGGGTGAACACTGAAGCTTTCTTT,CATSRSRVNTEAFF
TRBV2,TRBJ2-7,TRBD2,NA,TGTGCCAGCAGCTTCACTAGCGGGAGCCACTACGAGCAGTACTTC,CASSFTSGSHYEQYF
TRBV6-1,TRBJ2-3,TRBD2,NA,TGTGCCAGCAGTCGAGACCCTAGCGGGACCTCAGATACGCAGTATTTT,CASSRDPSGTSDTQYF
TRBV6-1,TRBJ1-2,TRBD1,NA,TGTGCCAGCAGTAGGGACAGCTGGCCCTATGGCTACACCTTC,CASSRDSWPYGYTF
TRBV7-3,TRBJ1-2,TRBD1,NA,TGTGCCAGCAGCTTAAACCCCGACAGGGACTATGGCTACACCTTC,CASSLNPDRDYGYTF
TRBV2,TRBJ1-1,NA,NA,TGTGCCAGCAGTGAAGGGACCCTCAGATCTTGGAACACTGAAGCTTTCTTT,CASSEGTLRSWNTEAFF
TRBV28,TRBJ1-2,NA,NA,TGTGCGTCGGGGGGCTACACCTTC,CASGGYTF
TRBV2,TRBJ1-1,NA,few,TGTGCCAGCAGGGCGGGACTCCCGAACACTGAAGCTTTCTTT,CASRAGLPNTEAFF
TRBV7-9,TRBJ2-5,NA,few,TGTGCCAGCAGCCAAGGACAGAGCACGGGTGAGACCCAGTACTTC,CASSQGQSTGETQYF
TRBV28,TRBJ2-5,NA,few,TGTGCCAGCAGTTTAAAAGAGACCCAGTACTTC,CASSLKETQYF
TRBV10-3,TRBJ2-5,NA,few,TGTGCCATCAGTGAGAGGGTGGGGCAGGGAGAGACCCAGTACTTC,CAISERVGQGETQYF
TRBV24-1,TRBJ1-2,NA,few,TGTGCCACCAGTGATTCGGGACCCCGCTATGGCTACACCTTC,CATSDSGPRYGYTF
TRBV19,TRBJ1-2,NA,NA,TGTGCCAGTAGTGGAGCTAACTATGGCTACACCTTC,CASSGANYGYTF
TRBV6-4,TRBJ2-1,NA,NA,TGTGCCAGCAGTGTGTGGCTAGCGAGACGCCCCTACAATGAGCAGTTCTTC,CASSVWLARRPYNEQFF
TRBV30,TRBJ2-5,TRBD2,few,TGTGCCTGGAAACGGGGCGGGGGAGAGACCCAGTACTTC,CAWKRGGGETQYF
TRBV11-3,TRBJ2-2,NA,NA,TGTGCCAGCAGCAAACGAGCGGCCTCGAACACCGGGGAGCTGTTTTTT,CASSKRAASNTGELFF
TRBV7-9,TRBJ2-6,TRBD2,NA,TGTGCCAGCAACCTCGCGGGGGGCGGTGGGGCCAACGTCCTGACTTTC,CASNLAGGGGANVLTF
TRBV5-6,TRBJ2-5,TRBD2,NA,TGTGCCAGCAGCTTGGAGTACTGGCGGGGGAAGACGACCCAGTACTTC,CASSLEYWRGKTTQYF
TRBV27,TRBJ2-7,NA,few,TGTGCCAGCAGTTTCGAGCCGGGAAACCCCTACGAGCAGTACTTC,CASSFEPGNPYEQYF
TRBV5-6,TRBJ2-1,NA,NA,TGTGCCAGCAGCAGTAGCGGAATCTACAATGAGCAGTTCTTC,CASSSSGIYNEQFF
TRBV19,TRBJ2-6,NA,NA,TGTGCCAGTAGCGGGACATCTAATACCCTGGGCACCAACGTCCTGACTTTC,CASSGTSNTLGTNVLTF
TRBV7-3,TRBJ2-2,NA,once,TGTGCCAGCAGCGCCCACAGCGATGCGAACACCGGGGAGCTGTTTTTT,CASSAHSDANTGELFF
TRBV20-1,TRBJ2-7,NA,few,TGCAGTGCTAGAGAAGGGGGGGCCGGGCTCTACGAGCAGTACTTC,CSAREGGAGLYEQYF
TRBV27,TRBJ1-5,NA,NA,TGTGCCAGCAGTCCTTCTTTTCAGGGCCGATATAGCAATCAGCCCCAGCATTTT,CASSPSFQGRYSNQPQHF
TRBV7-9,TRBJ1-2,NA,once,TGTGCCAGCAGCTTAGGAGGAGCAGGGACCTATGGCTACACCTTC,CASSLGGAGTYGYTF
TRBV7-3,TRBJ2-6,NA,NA,TGTGCCAGCAGCCCCCGACAGGAATTCTACTCTGGGGCCAACGTCCTGACTTTC,CASSPRQEFYSGANVLTF
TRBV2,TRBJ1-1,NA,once,TGTGCCAGCAGCCAACAACAGGACACTGAAGCTTTCTTT,CASSQQQDTEAFF
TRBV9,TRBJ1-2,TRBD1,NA,TGTGCCAGCAGCGTCGGGGACAGGGCTACCTATGGCTACACCTTC,CASSVGDRATYGYTF
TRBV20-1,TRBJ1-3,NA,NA,TGCAGTGCTAGGCGTGGGCTCGACTCTGGAAACACCATATATTTT,CSARRGLDSGNTIYF
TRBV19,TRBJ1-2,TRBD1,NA,TGTGCCAGTAGATGGACAGGGGGCGGCTATGGCTACACCTTC,CASRWTGGGYGYTF
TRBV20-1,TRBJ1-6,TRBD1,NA,TGCAGTGCACAAAACAGGGGGGCTACCTATAATTCACCCCTCCACTTT,CSAQNRGATYNSPLHF
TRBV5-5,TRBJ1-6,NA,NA,TGTGCCAGCAGCCCGGGGGCGGGTAGGTCACCCCTCCACTTT,CASSPGAGRSPLHF
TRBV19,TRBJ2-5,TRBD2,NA,TGTGCCAGTAGTCCACTTATAGCGGGAGACCCCAAAGAGACCCAGTACTTC,CASSPLIAGDPKETQYF
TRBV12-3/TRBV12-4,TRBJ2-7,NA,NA,TGTGCCAGCAGTCCCCCGGGACTTGGGTACGAGCAGTACTTC,CASSPPGLGYEQYF
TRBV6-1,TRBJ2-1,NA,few,TGTGCCAGCAGTCGGACTGTCCCCGCCTACAATGAGCAGTTCTTC,CASSRTVPAYNEQFF
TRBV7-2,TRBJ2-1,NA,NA,TGTGCCAGCAGCTTAGAGAGTGGCTACAATGAGCAGTTCTTC,CASSLESGYNEQFF
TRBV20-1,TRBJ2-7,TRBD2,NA,TGCAGTGCTCGTCTAGCGGGAGGTCCCTACGAGCAGTACTTC,CSARLAGGPYEQYF
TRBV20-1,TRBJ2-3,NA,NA,TGCAGTGCTAGAGATACAGGGTTGGATACGCAGTATTTT,CSARDTGLDTQYF
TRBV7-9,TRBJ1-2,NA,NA,TGTGCCAGCAGCTTAGTGGCAGGGCACTATGGCTACACCTTC,CASSLVAGHYGYTF
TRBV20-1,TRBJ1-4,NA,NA,TGCAGTGCTAGAGACCCGGGACGGGTAAATGAAAAACTGTTTTTT,CSARDPGRVNEKLFF
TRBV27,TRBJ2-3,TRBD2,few,TGTGCCAGCAGTTTACTCCCCAGAGGACGGGGAGGGGCGAATACGCAGTATTTT,CASSLLPRGRGGANTQYF
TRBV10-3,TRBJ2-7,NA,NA,TGTGCCATCAGTGAGTCACCGGCAGGGGGGATCTACTACGAGCAGTACTTC,CAISESPAGGIYYEQYF
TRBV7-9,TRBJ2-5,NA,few,TGTGCCAGCAGCTTTGGTGGGGAAGGGGCGACCCAGTACTTC,CASSFGGEGATQYF
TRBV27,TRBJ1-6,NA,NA,TGTGCCAGCAGTTTTTCTGGGGTGGGTAGGGCACCCCTCCACTTT,CASSFSGVGRAPLHF
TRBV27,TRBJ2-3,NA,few,TGTGCCAGCAGTTTACCAGGGTTGAGCACAGATACGCAGTATTTT,CASSLPGLSTDTQYF
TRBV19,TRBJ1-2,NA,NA,TGTGCCAGTACGGGGGGTACCTCCTATGGCTACACCTTC,CASTGGTSYGYTF
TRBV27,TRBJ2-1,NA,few,TGTGCCAGCAGTTTAACCAGCGCCTCCTACAATGAGCAGTTCTTC,CASSLTSASYNEQFF
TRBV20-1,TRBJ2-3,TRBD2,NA,TGCAGTGCTAGGGGAGGGTATACAGATACGCAGTATTTT,CSARGGYTDTQYF
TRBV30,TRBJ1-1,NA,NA,TGTGCCTGGAAAACAGGGAGGAACACTGAAGCTTTCTTT,CAWKTGRNTEAFF
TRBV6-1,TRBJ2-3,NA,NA,TGTGCCAGCAGTGAAGGGGGAACCCCAGATACGCAGTATTTT,CASSEGGTPDTQYF
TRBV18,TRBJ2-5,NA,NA,TGTGCCAGCTCACCCCAGGGACCTCTACTCGAGACCCAGTACTTC,CASSPQGPLLETQYF
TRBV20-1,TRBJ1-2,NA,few,TGCAGTGCTAGAGTGACAACCTATGGCTACACCTTC,CSARVTTYGYTF
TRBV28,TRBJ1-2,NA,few,TGTGCCAGCAGTTTTCGGAGGGAAACGGTCGGTGGCTACACCTTC,CASSFRRETVGGYTF